This TCR beta chain was recorded in a study of human T cells and chemical hapten exposure (dated by TCRdb to the early 2020s). Describing the broader study: For sensitization, 2% DPC in acetone was applied to a roughly 2 cm by roughly 2 cm area of upper inner arm skin. Patient blood was sampled pre-sensitization (week 0) and at 2, 6 and about 24 weeks after DPC sensitization. Throughout the roughly 23-week study period, patients were also given weekly therapeutic DPC doses on the scalp. Blood for TCR sequencing was provided by twenty-nine alopecia patients at one to four time points (pre-sensitization, 2, 6 and 24 weeks). Most of the patients in the cohort were female, and the cohort covered alopecia areata with under or over 50% scalp involvement, alopecia totalis and alopecia universalis. The libraries were sequenced as a pool, and the TCR yield per sample differed mostly because of small variations in library volumes within the pool. This study followed changes in the peripheral blood TCR repertoire in vivo during primary and secondary sensitization of alopecia patients to the hapten diphenylcyclopropenone (DPC). Patch testing on the upper back used Finn chambers containing 0.01% DPC, with scoring done after 6 days according to International Contact Dermatitis Research Group standards.

Libraries were prepared through RACE. The instrument given in TCRdb is NextSeq 500. Library preparation attached unique molecular identifiers to individual cDNA molecules for quantitative, reproducible TCR counting. Each blood RNA sample was used to sequence both TCR alpha and TCR beta chains. In the authors' own workflow: The median number of TCRs per sample was around 100,000, ranging from about 20,000 to 690,600. V, J and CDR3 annotation of the TCR reads was performed with the Decombinator software suite. For the PS versus PT1 abundance plots, all samples were subsampled to the same number of TCRs (28,000). Expanded TCRs were defined as absent before sensitization and observed at least eight times at the 2-week time point. TCRdb's own reprocessing of the public reads used fastp at Q25 and MiXCR and kept productive beta chains. Every distinct CDR3 protein forms one entry, paired with its most common genes and DNA. TCRdb, not the authors, supplied the V and J calls. The sample data list under 110,000 distinct CDR3 sequences, and roughly an eighth of these were observed just once. Together, the top ten hold more than 1.5% of the sample.

Note on this clonotype: Its antigen is not yet known. Base quality data are lacking; no much larger clone is found one base away.

Overall study results and their limits: Repeated subsampling changed both the strength of the expansion versus patch-test correlation and the threshold at which the correlation became significant. The number of PT1 expanded TCRs positively correlated with patch test score, significant at thresholds 8, 16 and 32 but not 4. Alopecia, a presumed autoimmune disease, was present in all patients, so the immune response of the patients might differ from that of healthy individuals. The number of TCRs above 1 in 1000 frequency did not change with DPC sensitization; there was no evidence of global repertoire structure alterations. Expanded TCRs formed significantly more large CDR3 similarity clusters than pre-sensitization or healthy control sets, consistent with antigen-driven responses.

V ends up 8 bases short and J 0 bases short, with an unmatched junction base count of 4. From its cysteine to its phenylalanine, the CDR3 spans 13 amino acids. Just CDR3 DNA is preserved here, 39 bases in frame from base 1. CDR1 is given as MDHEN and CDR2 as SYDVKM, both from the germline V gene. The sample's time point label is to be understood as: pre-sensitization, week 0. Taken with the paper, the label for treatment or condition translates to: therapeutic diphenylcyclopropenone sensitization with weekly scalp DPC. At every patch-test visit, the blood draw took place before the patch test was put on. To be eligible, patients had to be aged 18 to 70, diagnosed with alopecia and judged suitable for DPC therapy, while pregnant patients were excluded. Unfractionated whole blood was collected in Tempus Blood RNA tubes, and total RNA was extracted from that blood.

The sequence is built from TRBV28 and TRBJ2-7; 7 of the junction bases match TRBD1. This sample comprised whole blood, obtained in connection with sensitization to the hapten diphenylcyclopropenone (DPC). The receptor comes from a woman between 45 and 65 years old with alopecia areata. Some clones in this sample may be carry-over from other donors' samples. For the CDR3, the sequence is CASYGQDSYEQYF. The DNA reads TGTGCCAGCTACGGACAGGACTCCTACGAGCAGTACTTC.